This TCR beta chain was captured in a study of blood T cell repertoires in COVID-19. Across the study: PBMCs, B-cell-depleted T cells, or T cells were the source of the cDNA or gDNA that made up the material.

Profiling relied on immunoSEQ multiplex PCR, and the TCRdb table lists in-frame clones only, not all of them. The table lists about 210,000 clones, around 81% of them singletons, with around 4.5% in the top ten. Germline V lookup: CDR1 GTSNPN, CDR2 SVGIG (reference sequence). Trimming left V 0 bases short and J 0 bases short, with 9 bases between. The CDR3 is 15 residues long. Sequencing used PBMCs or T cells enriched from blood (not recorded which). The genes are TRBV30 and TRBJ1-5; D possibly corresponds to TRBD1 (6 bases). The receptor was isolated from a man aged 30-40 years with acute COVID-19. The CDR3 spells CAWSVQGLSNQPQHF. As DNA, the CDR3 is TGTGCCTGGAGTGTACAGGGTCTTAGCAATCAGCCCCAGCATTTT. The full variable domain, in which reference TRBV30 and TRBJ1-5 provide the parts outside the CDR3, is SQTIHQWPATLVQPVGSPLSLECTVEGTSNPNLYWYRQAAGRGLQLLFYSVGIGQISSEVPQNLSASRPQDRQFILSSKKLLLSDSGFYLCAWSVQGLSNQPQHFGDGTRLSIL.